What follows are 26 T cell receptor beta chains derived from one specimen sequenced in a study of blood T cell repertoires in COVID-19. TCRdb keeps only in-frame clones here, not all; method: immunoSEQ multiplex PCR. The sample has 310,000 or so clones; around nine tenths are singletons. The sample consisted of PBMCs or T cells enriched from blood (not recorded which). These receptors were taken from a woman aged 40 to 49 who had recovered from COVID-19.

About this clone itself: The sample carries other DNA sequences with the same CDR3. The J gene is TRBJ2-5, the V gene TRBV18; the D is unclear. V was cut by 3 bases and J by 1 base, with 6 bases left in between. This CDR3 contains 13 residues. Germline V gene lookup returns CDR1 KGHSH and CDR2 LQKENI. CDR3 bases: TGTGCCAGCTCACCCCCGTCCCAAGAGACCCAGTACTTC. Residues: CASSPPSQETQYF. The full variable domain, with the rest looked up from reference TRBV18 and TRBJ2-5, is NAGVMQNPRHLVRRRGQEARLRCSPMKGHSHVYWYRQLPEEGLKFMVYLQKENIIDESGMPKERFSAEFPKEGPSILRIQQVVRGDSAAYFCASSPPSQETQYFGPGTRLLVL.

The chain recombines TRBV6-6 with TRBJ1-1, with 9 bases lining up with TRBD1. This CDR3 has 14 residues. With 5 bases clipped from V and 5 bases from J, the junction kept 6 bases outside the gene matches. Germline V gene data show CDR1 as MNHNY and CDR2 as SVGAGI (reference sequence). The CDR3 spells CASSPTGGNTEAFF. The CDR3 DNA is TGTGCCAGCAGTCCTACAGGGGGCAATACTGAAGCTTTCTTT.

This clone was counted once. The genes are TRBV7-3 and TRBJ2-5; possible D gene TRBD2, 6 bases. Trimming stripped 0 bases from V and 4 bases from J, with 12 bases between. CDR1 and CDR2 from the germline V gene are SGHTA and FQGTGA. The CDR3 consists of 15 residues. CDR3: CASSLTGGPGETQYF. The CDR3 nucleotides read TGTGCCAGCAGCTTAACCGGAGGGCCAGGAGAGACCCAGTACTTC.

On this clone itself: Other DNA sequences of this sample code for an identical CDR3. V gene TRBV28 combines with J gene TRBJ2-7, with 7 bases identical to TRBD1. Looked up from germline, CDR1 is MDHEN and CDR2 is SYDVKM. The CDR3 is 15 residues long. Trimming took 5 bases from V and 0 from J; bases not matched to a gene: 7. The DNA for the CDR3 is TGTGCCAGCAGTCTCGGACAGGCCCACTCCTACGAGCAGTACTTC. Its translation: CASSLGQAHSYEQYF. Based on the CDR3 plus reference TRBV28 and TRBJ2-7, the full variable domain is DVKVTQSSRYLVKRTGEKVFLECVQDMDHENMFWYRQDPGLGLRLIYFSYDVKMKEKGDIPEGYSVSREKKERFSLILESASTNQTSMYLCASSLGQAHSYEQYFGPGTRLTVT.

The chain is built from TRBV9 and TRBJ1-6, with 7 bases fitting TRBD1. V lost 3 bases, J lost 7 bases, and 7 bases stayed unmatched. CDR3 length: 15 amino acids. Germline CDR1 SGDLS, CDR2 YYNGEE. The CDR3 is CASSAIGQDNSPLHF. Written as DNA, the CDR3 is TGTGCCAGCAGCGCGATTGGACAGGACAATTCACCCCTCCACTTT.

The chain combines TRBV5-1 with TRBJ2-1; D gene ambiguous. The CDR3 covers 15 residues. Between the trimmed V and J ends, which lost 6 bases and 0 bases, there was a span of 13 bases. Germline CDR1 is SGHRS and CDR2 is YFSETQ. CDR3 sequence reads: CASKNHISSYNEQFF. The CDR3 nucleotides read TGCGCCAGCAAAAACCACATAAGCTCCTACAATGAGCAGTTCTTC.

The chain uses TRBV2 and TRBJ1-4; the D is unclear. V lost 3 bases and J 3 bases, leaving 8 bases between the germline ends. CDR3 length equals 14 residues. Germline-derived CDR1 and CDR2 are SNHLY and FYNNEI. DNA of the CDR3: TGTGCCAGCAGTGACCCTCCCTCTAATGAAAAACTGTTTTTT. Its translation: CASSDPPSNEKLFF.

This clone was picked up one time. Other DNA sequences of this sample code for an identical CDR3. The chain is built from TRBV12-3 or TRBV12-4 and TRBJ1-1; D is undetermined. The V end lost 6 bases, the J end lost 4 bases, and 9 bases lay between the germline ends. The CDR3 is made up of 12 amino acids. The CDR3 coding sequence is TGTGCCAGCAGCCCTGGAGGCACTGAAGCTTTCTTT. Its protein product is CASSPGGTEAFF.

This chain's CDR3 is CASSFAGPETQYF. DNA for the CDR3: TGTGCCAGCAGCTTCGCGGGACCGGAGACCCAGTACTTC. This chain connects TRBV7-8 to TRBJ2-5, with D perhaps matching TRBD2 (6 bases). V dropped 3 bases and J dropped 5 bases, with 10 bases sitting between them. The CDR3 loop spans 13 amino acids. In germline, CDR1 is SGHVS, CDR2 FQNEAQ. Using reference TRBV7-8 and TRBJ2-5 for the parts outside the CDR3, the full variable domain is GAGVSQSPRYKVAKRGQDVALRCDPISGHVSLFWYQQALGQGPEFLTYFQNEAQLDKSGLPSDRFFAERPEGSVSTLKIQRTQQEDSAVYLCASSFAGPETQYFGPGTRLLVL.

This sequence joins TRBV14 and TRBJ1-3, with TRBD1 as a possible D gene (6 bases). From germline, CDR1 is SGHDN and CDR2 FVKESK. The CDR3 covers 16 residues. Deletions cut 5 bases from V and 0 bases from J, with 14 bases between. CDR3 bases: TGTGCCAGCAGCTCTCGCCCAGGGGTCTCTGGAAACACCATATATTTT. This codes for CASSSRPGVSGNTIYF. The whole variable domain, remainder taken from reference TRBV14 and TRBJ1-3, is EAGVTQFPSHSVIEKGQTVTLRCDPISGHDNLYWYRRVMGKEIKFLLHFVKESKQDESGMPNNRFLAERTGGTYSTLKVQPAELEDSGVYFCASSSRPGVSGNTIYFGEGSWLTVV.

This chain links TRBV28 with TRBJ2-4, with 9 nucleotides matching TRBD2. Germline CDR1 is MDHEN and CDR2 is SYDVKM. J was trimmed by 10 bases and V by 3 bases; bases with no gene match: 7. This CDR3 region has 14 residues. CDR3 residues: CASSLAAGGGIQYF. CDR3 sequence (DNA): TGTGCCAGCAGTTTGGCAGCGGGAGGTGGTATTCAGTACTTC.

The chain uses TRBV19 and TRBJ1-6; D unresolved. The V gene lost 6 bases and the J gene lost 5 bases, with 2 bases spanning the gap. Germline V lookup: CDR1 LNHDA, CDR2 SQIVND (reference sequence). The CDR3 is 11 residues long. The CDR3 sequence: CASSNNSPLHF. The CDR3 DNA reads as TGTGCCAGTAGCAATAATTCACCCCTCCACTTT.

The CDR3 DNA is TGCGCCAGCAGCTTGGGGGTAGGGGCATCTCGTCAGCCCCAGCATTTT. It specifies CASSLGVGASRQPQHF. The chain carries TRBV5-1 and TRBJ1-5, with D maybe TRBD1 (5 bases). V shed 0 bases and J shed 6 bases, with 16 bases lying between them. The CDR3 contains 16 residues. CDR1 is SGHRS and CDR2 is YFSETQ in the germline V gene.

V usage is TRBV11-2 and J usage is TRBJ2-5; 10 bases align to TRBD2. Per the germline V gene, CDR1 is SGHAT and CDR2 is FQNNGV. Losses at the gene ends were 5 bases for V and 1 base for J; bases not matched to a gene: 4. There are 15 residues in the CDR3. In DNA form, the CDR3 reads TGTGCCAGCAGCCAACGGACTAGCGGCCAAGAGACCCAGTACTTC. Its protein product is CASSQRTSGQETQYF.

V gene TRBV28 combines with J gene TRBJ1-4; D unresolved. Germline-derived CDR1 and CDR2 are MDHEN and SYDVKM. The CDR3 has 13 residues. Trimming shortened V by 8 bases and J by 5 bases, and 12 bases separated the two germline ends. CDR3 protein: CASRSLGNEKLFF. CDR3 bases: TGTGCCAGCCGATCTCTCGGGAATGAAAAACTGTTTTTT.

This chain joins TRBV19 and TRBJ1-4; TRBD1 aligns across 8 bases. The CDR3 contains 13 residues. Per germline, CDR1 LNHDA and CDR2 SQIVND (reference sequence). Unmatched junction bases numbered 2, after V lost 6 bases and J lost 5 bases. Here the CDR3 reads CASRDRGNEKLFF. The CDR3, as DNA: TGTGCCAGTAGAGACAGGGGAAATGAAAAACTGTTTTTT.

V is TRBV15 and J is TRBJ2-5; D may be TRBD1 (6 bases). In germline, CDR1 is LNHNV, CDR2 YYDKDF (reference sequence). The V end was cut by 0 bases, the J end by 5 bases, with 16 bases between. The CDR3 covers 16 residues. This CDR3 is CATSRDFPGVGETQYF. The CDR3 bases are TGTGCCACCAGCAGAGACTTCCCAGGGGTTGGGGAGACCCAGTACTTC.

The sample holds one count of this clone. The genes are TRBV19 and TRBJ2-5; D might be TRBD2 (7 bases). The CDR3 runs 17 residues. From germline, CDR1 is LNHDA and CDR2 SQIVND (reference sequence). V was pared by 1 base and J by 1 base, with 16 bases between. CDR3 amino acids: CASSIGRAGAGQETQYF. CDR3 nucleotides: TGTGCCAGTAGTATAGGCAGGGCGGGGGCAGGCCAAGAGACCCAGTACTTC.

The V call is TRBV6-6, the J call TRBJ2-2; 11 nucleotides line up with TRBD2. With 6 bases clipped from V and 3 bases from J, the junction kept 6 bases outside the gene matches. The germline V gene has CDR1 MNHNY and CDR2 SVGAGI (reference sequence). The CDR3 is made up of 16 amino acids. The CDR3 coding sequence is TGTGCCAGCAGCATACTAGCGGGAGCTCACACCGGGGAGCTGTTTTTT. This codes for CASSILAGAHTGELFF.

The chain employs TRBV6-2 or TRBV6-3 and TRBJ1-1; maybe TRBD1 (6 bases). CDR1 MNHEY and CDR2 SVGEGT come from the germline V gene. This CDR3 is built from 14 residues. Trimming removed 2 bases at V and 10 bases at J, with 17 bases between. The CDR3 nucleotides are TGTGCCAGCAGTTACGGTTCTGGGGGCGGAGGAGCTTTCTTT. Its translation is CASSYGSGGGGAFF.

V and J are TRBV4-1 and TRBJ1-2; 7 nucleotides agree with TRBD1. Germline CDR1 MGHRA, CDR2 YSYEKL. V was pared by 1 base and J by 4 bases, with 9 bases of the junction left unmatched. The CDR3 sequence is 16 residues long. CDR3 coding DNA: TGCGCCAGCAGCCAAGCCCCGGACAGGATCCGCTATGGCTACACCTTC. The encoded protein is CASSQAPDRIRYGYTF.

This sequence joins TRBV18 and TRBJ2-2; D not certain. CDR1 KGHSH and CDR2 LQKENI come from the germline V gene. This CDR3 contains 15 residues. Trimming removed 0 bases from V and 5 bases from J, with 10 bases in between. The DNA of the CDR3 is TGTGCCAGCTCACCACCGTGGCAGTATACCGGGGAGCTGTTTTTT. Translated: CASSPPWQYTGELFF.

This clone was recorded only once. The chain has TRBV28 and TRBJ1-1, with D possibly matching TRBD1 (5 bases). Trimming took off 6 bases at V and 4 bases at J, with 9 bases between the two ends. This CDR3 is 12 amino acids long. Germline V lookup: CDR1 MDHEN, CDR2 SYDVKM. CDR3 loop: CASSRGSTEAFF. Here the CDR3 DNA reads TGTGCCAGCAGCCGGGGGAGCACTGAAGCTTTCTTT.

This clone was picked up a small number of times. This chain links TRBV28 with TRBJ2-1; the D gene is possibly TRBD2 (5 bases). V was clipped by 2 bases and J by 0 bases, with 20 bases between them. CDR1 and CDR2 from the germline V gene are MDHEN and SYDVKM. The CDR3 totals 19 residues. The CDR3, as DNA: TGTGCCAGCAGTTTAGAGGGTCCGGGGTATTCCAGCTCCTACAATGAGCAGTTCTTC. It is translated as CASSLEGPGYSSSYNEQFF.

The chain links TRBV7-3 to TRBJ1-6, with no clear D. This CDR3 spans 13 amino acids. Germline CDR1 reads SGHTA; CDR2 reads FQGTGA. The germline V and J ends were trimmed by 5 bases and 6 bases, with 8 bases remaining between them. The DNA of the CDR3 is TGTGCCAGCAGCCCAACGGGTAATTCACCCCTCCACTTT. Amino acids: CASSPTGNSPLHF.

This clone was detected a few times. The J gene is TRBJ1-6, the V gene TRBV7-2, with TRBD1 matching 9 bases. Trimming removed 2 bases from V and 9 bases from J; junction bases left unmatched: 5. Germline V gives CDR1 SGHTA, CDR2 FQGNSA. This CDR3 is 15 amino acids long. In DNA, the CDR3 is TGTGCCAGCAGCTTATGGGGACAGGGATCTTCACCCCTCCACTTT. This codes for CASSLWGQGSSPLHF.